This entry concerns a single T cell receptor (beta chain). Its antigen is still unknown. The authors made TCR beta libraries by quantitative 5'-RACE with molecular barcodes. One entry per CDR3 protein, called by TCRdb with MiXCR from the 5' RACE reads. The sample lists a few hundred thousand distinct CDR3 sequences; roughly an eighth were seen once. These data originate in a study of CD8 T cells in ankylosing spondylitis. General study results and limits: Clones linked to disease were reported to show significant enrichment in matched ankylosing spondylitis synovial fluid. Past studies reported some motif variants in reactive arthritis synovial fluid and blood. CD8+ cells made up the disease-linked clones, which were relatively rare in peripheral blood. Roughly eight highly homologous variants formed a TCR beta motif that appeared characteristic of ankylosing spondylitis blood.

The V segment lost 3 bases and the J segment 5 bases; nucleotides outside the gene matches: 6. CDR1 is SGHTA, CDR2 FQGNSA, per germline. The CDR3 contains 15 residues. The sequencing sample was made of blood, either unsorted or a sorted T cell fraction (not recorded which). V usage is TRBV7-2 and J usage is TRBJ2-5; 10 bases map to TRBD1. The receptor's source is a male donor with ankylosing spondylitis. The CDR3 DNA is TGTGCCAGCAGCTTTGGCCCGGGACAGGGGGAGACCCAGTACTTC. Protein sequence: CASSFGPGQGETQYF.